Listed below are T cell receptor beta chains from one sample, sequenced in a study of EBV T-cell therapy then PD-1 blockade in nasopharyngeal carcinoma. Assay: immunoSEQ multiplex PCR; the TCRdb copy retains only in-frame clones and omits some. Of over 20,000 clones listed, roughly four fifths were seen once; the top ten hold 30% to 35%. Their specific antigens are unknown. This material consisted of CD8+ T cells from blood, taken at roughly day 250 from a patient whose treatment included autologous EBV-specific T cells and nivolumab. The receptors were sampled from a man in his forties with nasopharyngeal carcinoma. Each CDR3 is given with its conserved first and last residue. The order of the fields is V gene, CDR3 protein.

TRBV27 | CASSPAAGRLDTQYF
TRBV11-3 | CASSPQYTDTQYF
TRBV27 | CASSSWTEENIQYF
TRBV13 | CASSFKLGTAPYEQYF
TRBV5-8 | CASSQGGLNIQYF
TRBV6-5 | CASSYSGFGNEQFF
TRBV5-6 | CASRGQDTSSYNSPLHF
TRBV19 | CASTGGEAGQPQHF
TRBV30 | CAWSVGPSYEQYF
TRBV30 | CAWSAYEQGYEQYF
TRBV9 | CASEPGQVGAGEKLFF
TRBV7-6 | CASSLRSSADTQYF
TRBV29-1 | CSVEVGITTPTSDTQYF
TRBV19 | CASSPTVNTEAFF
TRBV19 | CASSMGGYGYTF
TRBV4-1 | CASSQGASGPLGQYF
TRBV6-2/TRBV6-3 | CASSYPGTGNQPQHF